Listed below are T cell receptor beta chains from one sample, sequenced in a study of vaccination effects on CD4 cells after COVID-19. Assay used: immunoSEQ multiplex PCR; TCRdb lists only in-frame clones, some missing. The sample lists about 41,000 clones; more than 60% were seen once. These receptors have no identified antigens. Sequencing used CD4+ T cells from PBMCs cultured with HCoV-OC43 spike peptides, obtained before COVID-19 vaccination. The receptors were sampled from a human donor who received a COVID-19 vaccine. CDR3s include the opening cysteine and the closing phenylalanine or tryptophan. The D gene is left open where the match is weak. Some rows have no size entry. The others give once, few or many, or a class for an expanded clone.

CDR3: CATSRDRGGTEAFF; D: -; size: few; V: TRBV15
CDR3: CASSFNWNTGELFF; D: -; size: -; V: TRBV7-2
CDR3: CASSFRDSYGYTF; D: TRBD1; size: -; V: TRBV5-6
CDR3: CASRKDSQSSYEQYF; D: -; size: -; V: TRBV5-1
CDR3: CAWTSFREQFF; D: -; size: -; V: TRBV30
CDR3: CASSPLSGTGVAYEQYF; D: TRBD1; size: -; V: TRBV11-2
CDR3: CASSPALLGYNEQFF; D: -; size: few; V: TRBV3-1/TRBV3-2
CDR3: CASSRGRGPYEQYF; D: TRBD2; size: -; V: TRBV19
CDR3: CASSLVAHEQYF; D: -; size: -; V: TRBV11-2
CDR3: CASSHHGGLATNEQFF; D: TRBD2; size: -; V: TRBV14
CDR3: CASSLGRIRNTEAFF; D: -; size: once; V: TRBV5-1
CDR3: CASRDTYEQYF; D: -; size: -; V: TRBV2
CDR3: CASGFVGNEQFF; D: -; size: -; V: TRBV12-5
CDR3: CASSLSARDYEQYF; D: -; size: few; V: TRBV5-1
CDR3: CATSREQGRNTGELFF; D: TRBD1; size: -; V: TRBV15
CDR3: CASSLTSGEIDTQYF; D: TRBD2; size: -; V: TRBV7-2
CDR3: CASSHRIYGYTF; D: -; size: few; V: TRBV4-1
CDR3: CASKERGAVKNIQYF; D: -; size: once; V: TRBV2